Described below is a single TCR beta chain sequence and its context. In the authors' methods: Amplification of reference gene primers provided the estimated nucleated cell counts. Sequenced by immunoSEQ multiplex PCR; TCRdb stores in-frame clones only, minus some. That table furnishes V, J and clone size, whereas the DNA furnished D and trimming. Of about 46,000 clones in the sample, 86% were seen once. The sample originates from a study of blood T cell repertoires in COVID-19. Study-level background: Sources were T cells, B-cell-depleted T cells, or PBMCs; the material itself was cDNA or gDNA.

Germline loops: CDR1 LNHDA, CDR2 SQIVND (reference sequence). CDR3 length: 15 amino acids. Trimming left V 2 bases short and J 3 bases short, with 11 bases between. Symptom resolution, clearance, or two negative PCRs marked the recovered donors of Cohort 3. Sequencing was done on a sample of PBMCs or T cells enriched from blood (not recorded which). The chain employs TRBV19 and TRBJ2-4; D is perhaps TRBD2 (6 bases). This sequence was found in a woman aged 45-65 years who had recovered from COVID-19. In nucleotides, the CDR3 is TGTGCCAGTAGTATATTAGAGGAGGGCAAAAACATTCAGTACTTC. This encodes CASSILEEGKNIQYF.